This T cell receptor (beta chain) comes out of a study of T cells in Graves' hyperthyroidism and ophthalmopathy. Those patients with uncontrolled infection, other autoimmune disease, pregnancy or lactation were excluded. This CDR3 is 16 amino acids long. The V segment lost 4 bases and the J segment 4 bases; nucleotides outside the gene matches: 2. Germline V gene lookup returns CDR1 MNHEY and CDR2 SVGEGT. RNA transcripts gave rise to amplified TCR beta CDR3 regions. The HTBI set primed first-round TCR CDR3 RT-PCR. TCRdb passed the multiplex PCR reads through MiXCR, listing each CDR3 protein once. The table includes 450,000 to 650,000 distinct CDR3 sequences, 14% detected once.

The chain recombines TRBV6-2 or TRBV6-3 with TRBJ2-1; 15 bases map to TRBD2. The receptor was derived from a woman between 18 and 29 years old with Graves' ophthalmopathy. Sequencing input: blood. The DNA for the CDR3 is TGTGCCAGCAGTTGGGGACTAGCGGGGGGATACAATGAGCAGTTCTTC. Protein sequence: CASSWGLAGGYNEQFF.